This paragraph reports one T cell receptor beta chain. These data originate in a study of blood T cell repertoires in COVID-19. Germline V gives CDR1 SGHNT, CDR2 YYREEE (reference sequence). Trimming cost V 3 bases and J 6 bases; bases outside gene matches: 3. CDR3 length: 13 amino acids. Participants came from roughly 23 US areas, aged about 18 to 89 years. Each participant's cohort was designated according to participant-reported clinical history. A PCR-confirmed or clinician-diagnosed COVID-19 case had contacted exposed participants within 2 weeks of entry. In the source study's methods: Amplifying reference gene primers gave estimates of nucleated cell counts. Produced via immunoSEQ multiplex PCR; TCRdb's table is partial and in-frame only. Clone size and the V and J calls come from that table; the DNA yielded D and trimming. The sample consists of fewer than 300,000 clones, 82% of them appearing once.

The sequencing input was PBMCs or T cells enriched from blood (not recorded which). The TCR sequence derives from a man aged 40-49 years who had been exposed to COVID-19. The J gene is TRBJ2-1, the V gene TRBV5-4; 7 nucleotides line up with TRBD1. DNA of the CDR3: TGTGCCAGCAGCTCTGGACAGGTCAATGAGCAGTTCTTC. Its translation: CASSSGQVNEQFF.